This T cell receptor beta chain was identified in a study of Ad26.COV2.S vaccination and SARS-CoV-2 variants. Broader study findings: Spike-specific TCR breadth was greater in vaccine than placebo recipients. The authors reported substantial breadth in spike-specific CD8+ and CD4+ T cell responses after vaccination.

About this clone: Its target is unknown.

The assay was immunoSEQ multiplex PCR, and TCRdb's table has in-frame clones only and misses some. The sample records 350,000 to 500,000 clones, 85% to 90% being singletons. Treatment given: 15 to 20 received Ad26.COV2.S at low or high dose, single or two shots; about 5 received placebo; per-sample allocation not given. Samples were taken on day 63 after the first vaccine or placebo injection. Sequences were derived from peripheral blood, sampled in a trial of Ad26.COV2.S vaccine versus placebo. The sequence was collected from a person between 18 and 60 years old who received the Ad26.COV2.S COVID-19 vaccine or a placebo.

The CDR3 here is CASSSWEGGANYGYTF. The CDR3 region has the DNA TGTGCCAGCAGCTCCTGGGAGGGGGGCGCTAACTATGGCTACACCTTC. The chain uses TRBV13 and TRBJ1-2, with D maybe TRBD1 (6 bases). The germline V and J ends were trimmed by 4 bases and 0 bases, with 15 bases remaining between them. The CDR3 is made up of 16 amino acids. Germline V gene data show CDR1 as PRHDT and CDR2 as FYEKMQ (reference sequence).